This T cell receptor (beta chain) comes out of a study of T-cell reconstitution after alpha-beta-depleted transplantation in children. Per germline, CDR1 MNHEY and CDR2 SMNVEV (reference sequence). Trimming stripped 6 bases from V and 3 bases from J, with 15 bases between. This CDR3 comprises 14 residues. The library targeted TCRbeta and was prepared with unique molecular identifiers. TCRdb independently ran MiXCR on the PCR reads; one entry per CDR3 protein. The sample carries some 550,000 distinct CDR3 sequences, 15% to 20% recorded once. The clonotype was recovered from a human donor who donated a stem cell graft to a child with acute lymphoblastic leukemia. The chain recombines TRBV27 with TRBJ2-7; tentative D call: TRBD2 (5 bases). The specimen was PBMCs from the stem cell graft donor, collected from the stem cell graft. DNA of the CDR3: TGTGCCAGCAGCTGGGATGGACTCGACTACGAGCAGTACTTC. The encoded protein is CASSWDGLDYEQYF.